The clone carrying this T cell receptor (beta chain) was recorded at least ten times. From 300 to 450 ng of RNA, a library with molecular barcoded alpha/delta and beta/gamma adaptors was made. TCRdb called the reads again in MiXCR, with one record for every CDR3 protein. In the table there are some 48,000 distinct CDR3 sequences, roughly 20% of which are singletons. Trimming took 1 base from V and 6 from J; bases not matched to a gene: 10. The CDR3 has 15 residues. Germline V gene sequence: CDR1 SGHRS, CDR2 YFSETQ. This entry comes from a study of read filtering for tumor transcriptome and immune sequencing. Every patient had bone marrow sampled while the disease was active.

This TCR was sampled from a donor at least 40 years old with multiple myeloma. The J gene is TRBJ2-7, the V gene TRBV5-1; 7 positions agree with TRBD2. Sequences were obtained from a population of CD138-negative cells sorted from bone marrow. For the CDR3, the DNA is TGCGCCAGCAGCTTGAGTGGCGGGAGAGAGAGCGAGCAGTACTTC. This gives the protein CASSLSGGRESEQYF.